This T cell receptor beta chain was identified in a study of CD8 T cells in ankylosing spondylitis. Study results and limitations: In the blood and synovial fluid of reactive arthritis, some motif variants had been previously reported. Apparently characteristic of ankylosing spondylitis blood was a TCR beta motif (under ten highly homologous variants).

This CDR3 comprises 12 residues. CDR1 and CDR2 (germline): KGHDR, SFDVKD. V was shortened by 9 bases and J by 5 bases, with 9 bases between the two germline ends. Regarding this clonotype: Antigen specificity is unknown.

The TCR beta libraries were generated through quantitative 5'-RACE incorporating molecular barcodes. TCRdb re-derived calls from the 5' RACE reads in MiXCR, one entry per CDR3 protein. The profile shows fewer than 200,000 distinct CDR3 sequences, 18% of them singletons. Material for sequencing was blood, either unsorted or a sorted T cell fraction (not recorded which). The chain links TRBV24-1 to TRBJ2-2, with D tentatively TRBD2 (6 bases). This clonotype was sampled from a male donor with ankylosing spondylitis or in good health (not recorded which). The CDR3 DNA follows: TGTGCCACCGAGCGGGCGACCGGGGAGCTGTTTTTT. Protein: CATERATGELFF.